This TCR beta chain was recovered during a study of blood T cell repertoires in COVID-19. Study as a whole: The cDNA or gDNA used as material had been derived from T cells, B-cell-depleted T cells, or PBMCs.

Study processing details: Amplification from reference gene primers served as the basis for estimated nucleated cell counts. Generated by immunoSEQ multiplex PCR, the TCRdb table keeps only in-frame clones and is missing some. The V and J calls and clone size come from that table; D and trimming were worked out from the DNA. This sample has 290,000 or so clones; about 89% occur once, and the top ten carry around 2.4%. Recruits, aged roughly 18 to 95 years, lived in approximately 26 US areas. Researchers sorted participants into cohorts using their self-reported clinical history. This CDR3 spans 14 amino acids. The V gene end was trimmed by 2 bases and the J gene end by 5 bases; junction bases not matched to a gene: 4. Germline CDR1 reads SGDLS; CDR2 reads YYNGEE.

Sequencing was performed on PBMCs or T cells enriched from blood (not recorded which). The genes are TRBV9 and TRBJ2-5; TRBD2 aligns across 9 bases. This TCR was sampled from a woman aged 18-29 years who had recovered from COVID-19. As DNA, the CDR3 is TGTGCCAGCAGCGTCAGCGGGGGGTGGGAGACCCAGTACTTC. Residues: CASSVSGGWETQYF.